Each of the 8 T cell receptor beta chains below was sequenced from the same sample in a study of neurological immune-mediated disorders. The time point is: longitudinal time-point 3. TCRdb used MiXCR to reprocess the 5' RACE reads, holding one entry per CDR3 protein. The sample holds fewer than 85,000 distinct CDR3 sequences, under 4.5% seen once. What was sequenced was PBMCs. These receptors were taken from a woman aged 55-69 years with multiple sclerosis.

This clonotype was detected many times. The chain joins TRBV12-3 or TRBV12-4 to TRBJ2-1, with 8 bases lining up with TRBD1. Trimming removed 6 bases from V and 7 bases from J; junction bases left unmatched: 8. This CDR3 contains 14 residues. CDR3 sequence: CASSWTGPANEQFF. Written as DNA, the CDR3 is TGTGCCAGCAGCTGGACAGGGCCGGCTAATGAGCAGTTCTTC.

This clonotype was detected many times. The chain is built from TRBV20-1 and TRBJ1-1; 8 bases align to TRBD1. The CDR3 is 11 residues long. The J segment lost 6 bases and the V segment lost 7 bases, leaving 4 bases of the junction unmatched. The V gene's germline CDR1 is DFQATT and CDR2 SNEGSKA (reference sequence). Here the CDR3 reads CSGRQGSEAFF. The CDR3 nucleotides are TGCAGTGGCCGACAGGGGTCTGAAGCTTTCTTT.

This clonotype was seen many times. V usage is TRBV20-1 and J usage is TRBJ1-2; D might be TRBD1 (5 bases). Looked up from germline, CDR1 is DFQATT and CDR2 is SNEGSKA (reference sequence). This CDR3 spans 13 amino acids. Trimming pared 0 bases from V and 8 bases from J, leaving 13 bases between. CDR3 DNA: TGCAGTGCTAGAGATCTGGGGGGTAGGGGCTACACCTTC. It is translated as CSARDLGGRGYTF.

This clonotype showed up many times. This chain links TRBV5-1 with TRBJ2-1; possible D gene TRBD2, 6 bases. This CDR3 contains 17 residues. Trimming cost V 0 bases and J 3 bases, with 16 bases left between them. Germline-derived CDR1 and CDR2 are SGHRS and YFSETQ. The CDR3: CASSLVVTGLLYNEQFF. DNA of the CDR3: TGCGCCAGCAGCTTGGTTGTTACGGGACTTCTCTACAATGAGCAGTTCTTC.

This clonotype was recorded many times. This sequence joins TRBV20-1 and TRBJ1-5; D possibly corresponds to TRBD1 (6 bases). This CDR3 contains 15 residues. Trimming took 5 bases from V and 0 from J, leaving 14 bases between them. Germline assignment: CDR1 DFQATT and CDR2 SNEGSKA (reference sequence). CDR3 sequence: CSARRGGNSNQPQHF. Written as DNA, the CDR3 is TGCAGTGCTCGGAGGGGGGGAAATAGCAATCAGCCCCAGCATTTT.

V gene TRBV20-1 combines with J gene TRBJ2-2, with D hard to call. The CDR3 loop spans 14 amino acids. Trimming shortened V by 1 base and J by 0 bases, and 6 bases separated the two germline ends. Germline V gene sequence: CDR1 DFQATT, CDR2 SNEGSKA (reference sequence). The CDR3: CSARGIANTGELFF. Here the CDR3 DNA reads TGCAGTGCTAGAGGGATAGCGAACACCGGGGAGCTGTTTTTT.

Ten or more counts support this clonotype. The chain is built from TRBV5-1 and TRBJ2-1, with 7 bases matching TRBD2. The germline V gene encodes CDR1 SGHRS and CDR2 YFSETQ. V lost 1 base, J lost 7 bases, and 14 bases stayed unmatched. This CDR3 is built from 17 residues. This CDR3 is CASSLYASAGVRNEQFF. The DNA of the CDR3 is TGCGCCAGCAGCTTGTACGCCTCGGCGGGGGTACGGAATGAGCAGTTCTTC.

This clonotype was seen at least ten times. The V gene is TRBV5-5, the J gene TRBJ1-3, with a weak D call TRBD1 (6 bases). This CDR3 is built from 14 residues. Trimming stripped 4 bases from V and 4 bases from J, with 12 bases between. Germline V gives CDR1 SGHKS, CDR2 YYEKEE (reference sequence). The chain's CDR3 is CASSPTGTGNTIYF. The CDR3 DNA follows: TGTGCCAGCAGCCCAACAGGGACAGGAAACACCATATATTTT.